The T cell receptor (beta chain) under discussion was sequenced for a study of shared clonotypes between healthy human individuals. The protocol was immunoSEQ multiplex PCR, while the TCRdb copy is restricted to in-frame clones and leaves out a portion. The data contain some 980,000 clones, about 80% of them singletons. As for this clone: Its cognate antigen is unknown.

The V gene end was trimmed by 4 bases and the J gene end by 1 base; junction bases not matched to a gene: 2. Germline V gene sequence: CDR1 GTSNPN, CDR2 SVGIG (reference sequence). CDR3 length: 13 residues. Study-wide points: Rarefaction showed that sequencing of sorted subsets was incomplete (despite large depth). Non-shared clonotypes displayed generation probabilities falling below those of clonotypes present in all four donors. Between several donors, naive CD4 clonotypes were shared at a level of about 5%. It was expected that sequencing depth would affect clonotype sharing among donors.

This chain connects TRBV30 to TRBJ1-1; the match to TRBD1 covers 8 bases. Source material: memory CD4+ T cells sorted from blood. Indicated subset: CD45RA-negative fraction. The TCR sequence derives from a man aged 18-30 years in good health. The CDR3 loop reads CAWTGQANTEAFF. The CDR3 DNA reads TGTGCCTGGACGGGACAGGCGAACACTGAAGCTTTCTTT.